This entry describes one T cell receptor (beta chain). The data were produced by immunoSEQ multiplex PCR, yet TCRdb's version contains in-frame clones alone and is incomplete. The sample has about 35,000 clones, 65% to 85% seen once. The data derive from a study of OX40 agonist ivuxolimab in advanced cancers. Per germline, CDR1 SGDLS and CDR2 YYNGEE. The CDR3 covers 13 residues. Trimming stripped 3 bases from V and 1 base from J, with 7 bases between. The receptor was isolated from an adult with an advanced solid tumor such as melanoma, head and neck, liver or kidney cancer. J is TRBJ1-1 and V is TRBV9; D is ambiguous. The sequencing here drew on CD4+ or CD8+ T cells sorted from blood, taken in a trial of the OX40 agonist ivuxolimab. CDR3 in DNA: TGTGCCAGCAGCGACGGTGGGAACACTGAAGCTTTCTTT. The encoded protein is CASSDGGNTEAFF.